The source of this TCR beta chain is a study of CD8 T cells in ankylosing spondylitis. Study-level results: A motif in TCR beta, a set of 8 or 9 highly homologous variants, appeared characteristic of ankylosing spondylitis blood.

The V gene lost 1 base and the J gene lost 2 bases, with 8 bases spanning the gap. The CDR3 totals 14 residues. Germline CDR1 reads SGHTA; CDR2 reads FQGNSA. As regards this clonotype: Its antigen is undetermined.

In TCRdb, the 5' RACE reads were re-called with MiXCR into one record per CDR3 protein. The table has about 280,000 distinct CDR3 sequences, roughly 20% seen once; the top ten hold roughly 8%. Sample: blood, either unsorted or a sorted T cell fraction (not recorded which). V usage is TRBV7-2 and J usage is TRBJ1-2, with D hard to call. The receptor comes from a male donor with ankylosing spondylitis or in good health (not recorded which). The CDR3 reads CASSLGGNNYGYTF. DNA for the CDR3: TGTGCCAGCAGCTTAGGGGGAAACAACTATGGCTACACCTTC.